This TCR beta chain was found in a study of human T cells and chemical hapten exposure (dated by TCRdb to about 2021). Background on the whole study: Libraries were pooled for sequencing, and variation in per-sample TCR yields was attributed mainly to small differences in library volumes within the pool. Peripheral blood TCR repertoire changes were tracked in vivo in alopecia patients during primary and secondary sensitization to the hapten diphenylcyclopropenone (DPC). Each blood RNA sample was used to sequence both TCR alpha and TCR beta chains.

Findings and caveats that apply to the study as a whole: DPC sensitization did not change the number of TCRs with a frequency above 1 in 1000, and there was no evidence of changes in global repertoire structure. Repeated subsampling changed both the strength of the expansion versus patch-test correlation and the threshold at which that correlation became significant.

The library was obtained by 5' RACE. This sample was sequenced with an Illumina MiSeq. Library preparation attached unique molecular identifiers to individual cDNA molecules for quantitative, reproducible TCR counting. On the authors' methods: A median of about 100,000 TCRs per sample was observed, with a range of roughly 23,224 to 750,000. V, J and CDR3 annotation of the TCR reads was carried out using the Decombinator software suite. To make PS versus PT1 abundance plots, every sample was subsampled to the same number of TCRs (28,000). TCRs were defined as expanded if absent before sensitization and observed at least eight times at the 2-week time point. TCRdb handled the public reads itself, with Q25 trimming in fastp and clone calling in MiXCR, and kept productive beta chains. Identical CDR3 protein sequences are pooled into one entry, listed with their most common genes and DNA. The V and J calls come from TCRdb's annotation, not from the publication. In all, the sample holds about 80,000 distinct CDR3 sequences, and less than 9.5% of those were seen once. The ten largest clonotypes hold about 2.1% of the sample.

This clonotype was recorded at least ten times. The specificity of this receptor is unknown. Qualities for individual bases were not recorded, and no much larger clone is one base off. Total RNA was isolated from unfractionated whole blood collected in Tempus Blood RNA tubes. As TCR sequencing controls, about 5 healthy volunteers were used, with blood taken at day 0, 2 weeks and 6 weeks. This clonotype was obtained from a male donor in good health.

CDR3 protein: CASSHGFGTEAFF. The sequence in DNA is TGTGCCAGCAGTCATGGGTTCGGGACTGAAGCTTTCTTT. This sequence uses TRBV6-2 or TRBV6-3 and TRBJ1-1; the D gene cannot be named for sure. Reading from cysteine to phenylalanine, the CDR3 counts 13 amino acids. Of all the DNA, just the CDR3 is kept, 39 bases in frame from base 1. The germline V gene encodes CDR1 MNHEY and CDR2 SVGEGT. V drops 5 bases and J drops 5 bases, leaving 12 bases in between.